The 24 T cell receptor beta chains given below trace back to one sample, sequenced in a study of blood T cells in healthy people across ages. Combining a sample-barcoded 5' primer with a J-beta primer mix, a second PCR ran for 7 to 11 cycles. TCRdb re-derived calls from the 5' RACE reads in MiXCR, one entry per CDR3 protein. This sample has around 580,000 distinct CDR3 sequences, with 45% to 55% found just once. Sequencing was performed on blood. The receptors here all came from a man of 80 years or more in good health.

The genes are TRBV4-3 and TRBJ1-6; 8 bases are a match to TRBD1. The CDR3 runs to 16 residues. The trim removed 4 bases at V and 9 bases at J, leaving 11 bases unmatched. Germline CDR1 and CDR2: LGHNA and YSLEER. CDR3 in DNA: TGCGCCAGCAGCCGAAGTCTGACAGGGGAGGGTTCACCCCTCCACTTT. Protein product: CASSRSLTGEGSPLHF.

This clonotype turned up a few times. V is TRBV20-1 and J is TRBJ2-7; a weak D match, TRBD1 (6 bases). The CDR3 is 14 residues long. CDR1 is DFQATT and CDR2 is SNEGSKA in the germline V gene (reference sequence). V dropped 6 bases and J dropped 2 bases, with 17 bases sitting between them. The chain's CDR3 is CSARSVQGTYEQYF. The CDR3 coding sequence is TGCAGTGCACGGTCCGTACAGGGAACCTACGAGCAGTACTTC.

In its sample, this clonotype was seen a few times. The CDR3 nucleotides are TGTGCCAGCCAGGGACTAGCGGGAGCCGAGCAGTACTTC. Protein sequence: CASQGLAGAEQYF. The chain links TRBV2 to TRBJ2-7; 14 bases fit TRBD2. Germline V gives CDR1 SNHLY, CDR2 FYNNEI. V gave up 8 bases and J gave up 6 bases; unmatched junction bases: 3. CDR3 size: 13 residues.

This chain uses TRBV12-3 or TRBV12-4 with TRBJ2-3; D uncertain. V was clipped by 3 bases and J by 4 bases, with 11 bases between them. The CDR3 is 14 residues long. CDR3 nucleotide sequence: TGTGCCAGCAGTTTTACCGCAACCCCAGATACGCAGTATTTT. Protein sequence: CASSFTATPDTQYF.

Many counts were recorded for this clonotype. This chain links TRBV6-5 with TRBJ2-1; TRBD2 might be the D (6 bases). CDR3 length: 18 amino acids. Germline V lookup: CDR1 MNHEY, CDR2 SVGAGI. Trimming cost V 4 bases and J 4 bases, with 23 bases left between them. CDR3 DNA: TGTGCCAGCAGTTCATTTAGACTCGAAACGGCGGGATACAATGAGCAGTTCTTC. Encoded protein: CASSSFRLETAGYNEQFF.

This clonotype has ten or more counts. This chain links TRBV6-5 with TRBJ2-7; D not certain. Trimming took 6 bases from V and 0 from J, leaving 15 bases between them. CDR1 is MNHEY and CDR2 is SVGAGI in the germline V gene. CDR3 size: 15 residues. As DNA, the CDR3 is TGTGCCAGCAGAGAGATAGCAGGTAACTCCTACGAGCAGTACTTC. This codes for CASREIAGNSYEQYF.

CDR3 region: CAAAEDGDYEQYF. The CDR3 nucleotides read TGTGCCGCAGCGGAGGACGGCGACTACGAGCAGTACTTC. V and J are TRBV10-3 and TRBJ2-5, with a weak D call TRBD2 (5 bases). The end of the DNA is better explained by TRBJ2-7, so the J call may be wrong. Germline V CDR1 and CDR2: ENHRY, SYGVKD. The CDR3 runs to 13 residues.

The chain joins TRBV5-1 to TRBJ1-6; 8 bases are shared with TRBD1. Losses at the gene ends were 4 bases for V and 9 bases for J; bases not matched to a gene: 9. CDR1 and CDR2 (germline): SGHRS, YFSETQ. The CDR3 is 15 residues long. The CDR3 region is CASSLDWDRFSPLHF. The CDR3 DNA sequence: TGCGCCAGCAGCCTGGACTGGGACAGGTTTTCACCCCTCCACTTT.

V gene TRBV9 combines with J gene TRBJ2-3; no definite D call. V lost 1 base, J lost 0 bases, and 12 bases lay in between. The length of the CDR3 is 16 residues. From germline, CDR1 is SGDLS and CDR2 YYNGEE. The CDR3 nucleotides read TGTGCCAGCAGCGTACCTCGTACGGAAAGCACAGATACGCAGTATTTT. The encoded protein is CASSVPRTESTDTQYF.

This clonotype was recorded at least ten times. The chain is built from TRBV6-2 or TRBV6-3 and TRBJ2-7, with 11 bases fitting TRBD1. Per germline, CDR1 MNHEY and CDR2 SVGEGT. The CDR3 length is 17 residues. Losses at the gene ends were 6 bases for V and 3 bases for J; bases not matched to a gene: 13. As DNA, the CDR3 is TGTGCCAGCAGCACCGGGACAGGGGGACTGTCGTACTACGAGCAGTACTTC. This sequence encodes CASSTGTGGLSYYEQYF.

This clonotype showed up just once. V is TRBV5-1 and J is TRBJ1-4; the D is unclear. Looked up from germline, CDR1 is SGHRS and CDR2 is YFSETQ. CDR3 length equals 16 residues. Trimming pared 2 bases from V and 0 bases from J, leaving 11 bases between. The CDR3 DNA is TGCGCCAGCAGCTTCGATCCCCTGTCAACTAATGAAAAACTGTTTTTT. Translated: CASSFDPLSTNEKLFF.

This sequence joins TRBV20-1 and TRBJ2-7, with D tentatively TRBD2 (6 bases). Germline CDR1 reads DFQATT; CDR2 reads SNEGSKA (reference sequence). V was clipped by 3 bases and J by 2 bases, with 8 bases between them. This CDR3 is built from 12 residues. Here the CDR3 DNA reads TGCAGTGCTAGGCGGGACGCCTACGAGCAGTACTTC. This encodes CSARRDAYEQYF.

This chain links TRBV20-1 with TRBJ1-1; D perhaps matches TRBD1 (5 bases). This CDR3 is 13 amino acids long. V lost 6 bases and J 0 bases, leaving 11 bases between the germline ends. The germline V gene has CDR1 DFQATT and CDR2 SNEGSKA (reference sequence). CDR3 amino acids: CSARQTLNTEAFF. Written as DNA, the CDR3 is TGCAGTGCAAGACAGACTCTGAACACTGAAGCTTTCTTT.

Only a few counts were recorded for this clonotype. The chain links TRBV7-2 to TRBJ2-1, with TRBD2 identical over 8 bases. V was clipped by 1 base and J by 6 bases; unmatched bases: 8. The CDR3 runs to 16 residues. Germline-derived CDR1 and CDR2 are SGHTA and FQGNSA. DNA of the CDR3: TGTGCCAGCAGCTTAGTCGGCGGGGGGCTGGCCAATGAGCAGTTCTTC. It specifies CASSLVGGGLANEQFF.

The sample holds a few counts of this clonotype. DNA of the CDR3: TGTGCCAGCAGCTTGTATAGGGGACTAGCCAAAAACATTCAGTACTTC. This encodes CASSLYRGLAKNIQYF. The V call is TRBV5-6, the J call TRBJ2-4; TRBD2 is a possible D gene (6 bases). Trimming shortened V by 1 base and J by 0 bases, and 11 bases separated the two germline ends. This CDR3 has 16 residues. Germline V gene data show CDR1 as SGHDT and CDR2 as YYEEEE.

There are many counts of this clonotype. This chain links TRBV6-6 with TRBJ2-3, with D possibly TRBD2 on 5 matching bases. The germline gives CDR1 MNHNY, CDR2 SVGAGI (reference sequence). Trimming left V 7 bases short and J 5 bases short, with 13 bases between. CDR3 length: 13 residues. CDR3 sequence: CASKPEAIDTQYF. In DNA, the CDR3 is TGTGCCAGCAAGCCGGAGGCTATAGATACGCAGTATTTT.

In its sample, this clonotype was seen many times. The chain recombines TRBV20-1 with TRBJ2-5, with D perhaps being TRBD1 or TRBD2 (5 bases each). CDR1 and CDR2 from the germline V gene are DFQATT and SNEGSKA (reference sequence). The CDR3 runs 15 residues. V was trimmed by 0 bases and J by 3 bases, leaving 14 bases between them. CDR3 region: CSARDPGSGKETQYF. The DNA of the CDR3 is TGCAGTGCTAGAGATCCGGGGTCAGGGAAAGAGACCCAGTACTTC.

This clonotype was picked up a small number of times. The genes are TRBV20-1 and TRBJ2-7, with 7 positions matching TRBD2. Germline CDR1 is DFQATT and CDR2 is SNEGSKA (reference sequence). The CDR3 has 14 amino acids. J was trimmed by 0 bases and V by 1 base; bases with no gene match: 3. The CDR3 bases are TGCAGTGCTAGAGGGCGGGACTACTCCTACGAGCAGTACTTC. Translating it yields CSARGRDYSYEQYF.

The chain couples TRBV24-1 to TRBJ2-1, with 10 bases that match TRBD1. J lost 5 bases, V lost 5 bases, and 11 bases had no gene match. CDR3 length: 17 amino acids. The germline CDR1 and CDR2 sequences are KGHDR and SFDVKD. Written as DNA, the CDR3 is TGTGCCACCAGTGCCTCGGGAGGGGACAGGGGCCACAATGAGCAGTTCTTC. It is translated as CATSASGGDRGHNEQFF.

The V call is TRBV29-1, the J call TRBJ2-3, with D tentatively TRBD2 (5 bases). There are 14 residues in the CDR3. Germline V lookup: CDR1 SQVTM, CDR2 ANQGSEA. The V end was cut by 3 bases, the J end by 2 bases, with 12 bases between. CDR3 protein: CSVDMVAFTDTQYF. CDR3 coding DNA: TGCAGCGTTGATATGGTAGCGTTCACAGATACGCAGTATTTT.

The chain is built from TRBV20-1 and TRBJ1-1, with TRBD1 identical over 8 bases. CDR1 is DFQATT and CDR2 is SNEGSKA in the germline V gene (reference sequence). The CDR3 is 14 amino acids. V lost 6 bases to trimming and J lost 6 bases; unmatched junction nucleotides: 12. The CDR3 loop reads CSAGRTGRVPEAFF. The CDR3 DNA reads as TGCAGTGCCGGAAGGACAGGGCGGGTCCCTGAAGCTTTCTTT.

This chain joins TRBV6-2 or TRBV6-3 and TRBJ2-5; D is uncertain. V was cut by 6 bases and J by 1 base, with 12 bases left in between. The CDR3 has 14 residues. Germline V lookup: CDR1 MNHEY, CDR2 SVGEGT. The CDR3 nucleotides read TGTGCCAGCAGCCCGATGGTGGGCCAAGAGACCCAGTACTTC. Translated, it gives CASSPMVGQETQYF.

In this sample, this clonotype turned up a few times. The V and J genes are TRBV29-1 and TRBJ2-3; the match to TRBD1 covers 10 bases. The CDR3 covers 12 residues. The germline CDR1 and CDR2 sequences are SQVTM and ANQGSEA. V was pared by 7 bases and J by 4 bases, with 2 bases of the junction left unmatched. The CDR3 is CSETGGPDTQYF. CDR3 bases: TGCAGCGAGACAGGGGGCCCAGATACGCAGTATTTT.

The CDR3 sequence: CSARTTGFGYTF. Written as DNA, the CDR3 is TGCAGTGCTCGAACGACAGGATTTGGCTACACCTTC. This chain joins TRBV20-1 and TRBJ1-2, with D perhaps TRBD1 (6 bases). The CDR3 extends over 12 amino acids. Germline V gene data show CDR1 as DFQATT and CDR2 as SNEGSKA (reference sequence). The V end lost 5 bases, the J end lost 7 bases, and 14 bases lay between the germline ends.